What follows are 23 T cell receptor beta chains derived from one specimen sequenced in a study of blood T cells in healthy people across ages. The second PCR ran about 6 to 11 cycles with a sample-barcoded 5' primer and J-beta primers. TCRdb re-called the 5' RACE reads with MiXCR, one entry per CDR3 protein. Of 700,000 to 800,000 distinct CDR3 sequences in the sample, more than 40% were seen once. The sequenced sample was blood. These receptors originate from an older woman in good health.

The J gene is TRBJ2-5, the V gene TRBV11-2; D gene unclear. The CDR3 loop spans 13 amino acids. Trimming removed 0 bases at V and 9 bases at J, with 11 bases between. Germline-derived CDR1 and CDR2 are SGHAT and FQNNGV. DNA for the CDR3: TGTGCCAGCAGCTTAGATATCAATCAGCCCCAGTACTTC. Protein: CASSLDINQPQYF.

The chain recombines TRBV20-1 with TRBJ1-3; D remains unclear. This CDR3 is built from 16 residues. The germline V and J ends were trimmed by 6 bases and 0 bases, with 18 bases remaining between them. CDR1 and CDR2 (germline): DFQATT, SNEGSKA (reference sequence). The CDR3 nucleotides read TGCAGTGCCTCAACCCTGTTGGGCGCCTCTGGAAACACCATATATTTT. It translates to CSASTLLGASGNTIYF.

In its sample, this clonotype was seen once. V is TRBV20-1 and J is TRBJ2-5; 8 bases match TRBD2. V trimming: 5 bases; J trimming: 2 bases; junction bases outside the gene matches: 10. This CDR3 contains 15 residues. Germline assignment: CDR1 DFQATT and CDR2 SNEGSKA (reference sequence). The CDR3 here is CSAGDSGTLQETQYF. In DNA form, the CDR3 reads TGCAGTGCTGGGGATAGCGGGACTCTACAAGAGACCCAGTACTTC.

The chain has TRBV6-1 and TRBJ2-5; D is perhaps TRBD1 or TRBD2 (6 bases each). The CDR3 has 18 residues. The ends were cut back, 5 bases at V and 13 bases at J, with 35 bases in the middle. CDR1 and CDR2 from the germline V gene are MNHNS and SASEGT. The CDR3 protein is CASSPINPRQGRLGFLYF. The CDR3 bases are TGTGCCAGCAGTCCCATCAACCCTCGTCAGGGGCGACTAGGTTTTTTGTACTTC.

This clonotype has at least ten counts. This chain uses TRBV28 with TRBJ2-1, with 10 positions matching TRBD2. This CDR3 has 15 residues. Unmatched junction bases numbered 3, after V lost 7 bases and J lost 0 bases. Germline V gives CDR1 MDHEN, CDR2 SYDVKM. The CDR3 DNA follows: TGTGCCAGCAAACTAGCGGGGAGCTCCTACAATGAGCAGTTCTTC. It is translated as CASKLAGSSYNEQFF.

The rearrangement joins TRBV18 to TRBJ2-7; either TRBD1 or TRBD2 may supply D (5 bases each). The length of the CDR3 is 14 residues. From germline, CDR1 is KGHSH and CDR2 LQKENI. The germline V and J ends were trimmed by 1 base and 0 bases, with 7 bases remaining between them. The CDR3 spells CASSPRDGSYEQYF. The DNA for the CDR3 is TGTGCCAGCTCACCACGGGACGGCTCCTACGAGCAGTACTTC.

The J gene is TRBJ1-5, the V gene TRBV5-1; 8 bases are shared with TRBD1. The CDR3 consists of 13 residues. Germline values: CDR1 SGHRS, CDR2 YFSETQ. Losses at the gene ends were 8 bases for V and 5 bases for J; bases not matched to a gene: 6. The CDR3 spells CARRRDRYQPQHF. CDR3 nucleotides: TGCGCCAGACGACGGGACAGGTATCAGCCCCAGCATTTT.

This rearrangement joins TRBV29-1 to TRBJ1-1; no reliable D call. Germline V gene lookup returns CDR1 SQVTM and CDR2 ANQGSEA. Trimming stripped 4 bases from V and 2 bases from J, with 11 bases between. This CDR3 is 13 amino acids long. CDR3 in amino acids: CSVGLSANTEAFF. The DNA of the CDR3 is TGCAGCGTTGGGTTGTCAGCCAACACTGAAGCTTTCTTT.

This rearrangement joins TRBV6-4 to TRBJ2-2; 8 bases map to TRBD2. V gave up 2 bases and J gave up 4 bases; unmatched junction bases: 0. This CDR3 contains 14 residues. The germline V gene has CDR1 MRHNA and CDR2 SNTAGT. This chain's CDR3 is CASSDGTSTGELFF. The CDR3 region has the DNA TGTGCCAGCAGTGACGGGACTAGCACCGGGGAGCTGTTTTTT.

The chain carries TRBV20-1 and TRBJ2-4, with D perhaps TRBD2 (6 bases). Germline-derived CDR1 and CDR2 are DFQATT and SNEGSKA (reference sequence). V lost 1 base, J lost 8 bases, and 21 bases lay in between. This CDR3 region has 16 residues. Written as DNA, the CDR3 is TGCAGTGCTAGAGTTGTCGCGGGGAGGTTGGGGTACATTCAGTACTTC. Translating gives CSARVVAGRLGYIQYF.

Details on this clonotype: The germline gene is not matched at one end of the junction; a read error may be the cause. The V and J genes are TRBV6-4 and TRBJ2-1, with 12 positions matching TRBD2. CDR1 and CDR2 from the germline V gene are MRHNA and SNTAGT. This CDR3 is built from 16 residues. Written as DNA, the CDR3 is TGTACCAGCAGGGCCACCCCTAGCGGGAGGGCCGGCGAGCAGTTCTTC. This gives the protein CTSRATPSGRAGEQFF.

The V and J genes are TRBV18 and TRBJ1-6; TRBD1 matches at 9 bases. CDR1 is KGHSH, CDR2 LQKENI, per germline. The CDR3 contains 19 residues. V shed 1 base, J shed 0 bases, and the junction held 7 bases outside the gene matches. The CDR3 DNA follows: TGTGCCAGCTCACCACGACAGGGGGGGATTGGCTCCTATAATTCACCCCTCCACTTT. Translated: CASSPRQGGIGSYNSPLHF.

This chain links TRBV18 with TRBJ1-5; D is ambiguous. Germline V gene data show CDR1 as KGHSH and CDR2 as LQKENI. There are 16 residues in the CDR3. With 2 bases removed from V and 1 base from J, the gap between germline ends came to 12 bases. CDR3 nucleotide sequence: TGTGCCAGCTCACCAATGGCAGGTGGAAGCAATCAGCCCCAGCATTTT. It is translated as CASSPMAGGSNQPQHF.

V gene TRBV4-2 combines with J gene TRBJ2-7; 11 bases match TRBD2. The CDR3 has 15 residues. The germline V gene encodes CDR1 LGHNA and CDR2 YNFKEQ. The trim removed 2 bases at V and 2 bases at J, leaving 2 bases unmatched. The CDR3 DNA reads TGTGCCAGCAGCCAATCACTAGCGGGAGCCTACGAGCAGTACTTC. Protein: CASSQSLAGAYEQYF.

This clonotype was detected many times. The chain uses TRBV5-1 and TRBJ2-1; weak D call: TRBD2 (5 bases). The germline V and J ends were trimmed by 0 bases and 7 bases, with 11 bases remaining between them. Germline CDR1 SGHRS, CDR2 YFSETQ. The CDR3 has 14 residues. CDR3: CASSLGVEDNEQFF. In DNA form, the CDR3 reads TGCGCCAGCAGCTTGGGGGTGGAGGATAATGAGCAGTTCTTC. Variable domain in full (rest from reference TRBV5-1 and TRBJ2-1): KAGVTQTPRYLIKTRGQQVTLSCSPISGHRSVSWYQQTPGQGLQFLFEYFSETQRNKGNFPGRFSGRQFSNSRSEMNVSTLELGDSALYLCASSLGVEDNEQFFGPGTRLTVL.

The chain couples TRBV21-1 to TRBJ2-7. TRBV21-1 corresponds to a pseudogene. CDR3 size: 11 residues. DNA of the CDR3: TGTGCCAGCAGCAAAGGAAACGAGCAGTACTTC. It codes for CASSKGNEQYF.

In this sample, this clonotype turned up a few times. The chain combines TRBV7-2 with TRBJ2-7; possibly TRBD2 for D (7 bases). CDR3 length equals 14 residues. V was shortened by 3 bases and J by 6 bases, with 15 bases between the two germline ends. Germline values: CDR1 SGHTA, CDR2 FQGNSA. CDR3: CASSLGGGPREQYF. CDR3 nucleotides: TGTGCCAGCAGCTTGGGGGGGGGCCCCCGCGAGCAGTACTTC.

A note on this clonotype: A single base separates this from a much larger clone, so it may be a read error. The chain employs TRBV5-1 and TRBJ2-5, with 9 bases fitting TRBD2. V gave up 5 bases and J gave up 11 bases; unmatched junction bases: 16. The germline V gene has CDR1 SGHRS and CDR2 YFSETQ. The CDR3 loop spans 15 amino acids. CDR3 in DNA: TGCGCCAGCAGACCCTCTAGCGGGGTCTCCTACGGGCAGTACTTC. It codes for CASRPSSGVSYGQYF.

The chain recombines TRBV5-1 with TRBJ2-7; maybe TRBD1 (6 bases). Germline values: CDR1 SGHRS, CDR2 YFSETQ. The ends were cut back, 7 bases at V and 2 bases at J, with 13 bases in the middle. This CDR3 comprises 13 residues. The CDR3 coding sequence is TGCGCCAGCTCGGGGACATCAGCCTACGAGCAGTACTTC. Amino acid sequence: CASSGTSAYEQYF.

This chain joins TRBV18 and TRBJ1-2; D is ambiguous. Germline V gene data show CDR1 as KGHSH and CDR2 as LQKENI. The CDR3 has 14 amino acids. Trimming removed 8 bases from V and 0 bases from J, with 13 bases in between. CDR3 nucleotide sequence: TGTGCCAGCCGAAGACAAGTCACTAACTATGGCTACACCTTC. It codes for CASRRQVTNYGYTF.

The V and J genes are TRBV20-1 and TRBJ1-2, with D maybe TRBD1 (6 bases). Trimming took off 0 bases at V and 7 bases at J, with 12 bases between the two ends. Per the germline V gene, CDR1 is DFQATT and CDR2 is SNEGSKA (reference sequence). CDR3 size: 13 residues. CDR3 region: CSARELGAGGYTF. DNA of the CDR3: TGCAGTGCTAGAGAGCTGGGGGCTGGTGGCTACACCTTC.

This clonotype came up many times. The rearrangement links TRBV29-1 to TRBJ2-7; 9 bases agree with TRBD2. The germline V gene has CDR1 SQVTM and CDR2 ANQGSEA. Trimming removed 0 bases from V and 7 bases from J; junction bases left unmatched: 4. The CDR3 consists of 13 residues. The CDR3 region has the DNA TGCAGCGTTGAAGAGCGGGAGGGCCTGGAGCAGTACTTC. Translation: CSVEEREGLEQYF.

The gene calls are TRBV20-1 and TRBJ2-1, with 9 positions matching TRBD1. CDR3 length equals 16 residues. V was pared by 6 bases and J by 7 bases, with 16 bases of the junction left unmatched. The germline gives CDR1 DFQATT, CDR2 SNEGSKA (reference sequence). This chain's CDR3 is CSATGLFGTGTNEQFF. CDR3 in DNA: TGCAGTGCCACCGGATTGTTCGGGACAGGGACTAATGAGCAGTTCTTC.